The clone carrying this T cell receptor (beta chain) was found a few times. What it recognizes is unknown. The sample comes from a study of molecular identifiers for immune sequencing clone quantification. Per the germline V gene, CDR1 is SGHKS and CDR2 is YYEKEE (reference sequence). Trimming took 2 bases from V and 3 from J; bases not matched to a gene: 3. There are 14 residues in the CDR3. Study-wide results and caveats: Jurkat TCR RNA from one cell was spiked into more than 800,000 naive cells, and it was reportedly detectable there.

The naive CD8 libraries originated from between roughly 17,000 and 1,000,000 sorted cells and drew on 10%, 30% or 50% RNA. Naive CD8 T cells, phenotype CD8+CD4-CCR7+CD45RA+, were sorted. TCRdb used MiXCR to reprocess the PCR reads, holding one entry per CDR3 protein. The table shows about half a million distinct CDR3 sequences, with 20% to 25% occurring only once. This TCR derives from a human donor in good health. Some libraries in this study had Jurkat cell RNA spiked in. The gene calls are TRBV5-5 and TRBJ2-7, with 9 bases that match TRBD1. Sequenced input: naive CD8+ T cells from blood, with Jurkat cell RNA spiked in. Sample subset: FACS-sorted CD8+CD4-CCR7+CD45RA+ naive T cells. The CDR3 DNA reads as TGTGCCAGCAGCTTCTTGACAGGGGGCTACGAGCAGTACTTC. Protein: CASSFLTGGYEQYF.